These T cell receptor beta chains were read from a single sample in a study of shared clonotypes between healthy human individuals. The protocol was immunoSEQ multiplex PCR, while the TCRdb copy is restricted to in-frame clones and leaves out a portion. The repertoire holds about 110,000 clones, around 65% seen once, with approximately 25% in the top ten. Sequenced material: memory CD8+ T cells sorted from blood. These receptors all stem from a young woman in good health. CDR3s include the opening cysteine and the closing phenylalanine or tryptophan. D genes are given only for firm matches. For some rows the clone size is stated as once, few or many, or as a class when expanded; others skip it.

>15|TRBJ1-1|few|-|TRBV14
CASSRVQGKLTEAFF
TGTGCCAGCAGCCGAGTCCAGGGAAAACTCACTGAAGCTTTCTTT
>16|TRBJ2-1|-|TRBD2|TRBV7-8
CASSSGLAGGIGEQFF
TGTGCCAGCAGCTCGGGACTAGCGGGAGGGATTGGCGAGCAGTTCTTC
>12|TRBJ1-2|-|-|TRBV19
CASRDQAYGYTF
TGTGCCAGTAGGGATCAGGCCTATGGCTACACCTTC
>13|TRBJ2-5|-|-|TRBV29-1
CSVEREPGETQYF
TGCAGCGTTGAAAGGGAACCAGGGGAGACCCAGTACTTC
>14|TRBJ2-7|once|-|TRBV13
CASSANRDPYEQYF
TGTGCCAGCAGCGCCAACAGGGATCCCTACGAGCAGTACTTC
>14|TRBJ2-3|many|TRBD2|TRBV25-1
CASSEYEGLADQYF
TGTGCCAGCAGTGAATATGAGGGACTAGCGGATCAGTATTTT
>17|TRBJ2-5|once|-|TRBV28
CASSFRPGRGRLETQYF
TGTGCCAGCAGTTTCCGGCCGGGGAGGGGGCGATTGGAGACCCAGTACTTC
>14|TRBJ2-2|-|TRBD2|TRBV6-4
CASSQAGETGELFF
TGTGCCAGCAGCCAGGCGGGGGAAACCGGGGAGCTGTTTTTT
>12|TRBJ1-1|-|-|TRBV7-9
CASSLQDSEAFF
TGTGCCAGCAGCTTACAGGACAGTGAAGCTTTCTTT
>13|TRBJ2-7|few|TRBD1|TRBV7-8
CASSGDRNYEQYF
TGTGCCAGCAGCGGGGACAGGAACTACGAGCAGTACTTC
>15|TRBJ1-5|-|-|TRBV19
CASESRGAVKRAQHF
TGTGCCAGCGAATCAAGGGGAGCAGTGAAGAGGGCCCAGCATTTT
>15|TRBJ2-7|-|-|TRBV25-1
CASSENSGNSYEQYF
TGTGCCAGCAGTGAGAATAGCGGAAACTCCTACGAGCAGTACTTC
>14|TRBJ2-6|many|-|TRBV25-1
CASSSSLGANVLTF
TGTGCCAGCAGTTCCTCCCTCGGGGCCAACGTCCTGACTTTC
>17|TRBJ2-7|few|-|TRBV6-7
CASSYSVRRGDYYEQYF
TGTGCCAGCAGTTACTCCGTACGTAGGGGGGACTACTACGAGCAGTACTTC
>13|TRBJ1-2|medium-sized|TRBD1|TRBV19
CASSPGTGFGYTF
TGTGCCAGTAGTCCCGGGACAGGGTTTGGCTACACCTTC
>18|TRBJ1-3|-|-|TRBV10-2
CASSEGSQFTASGNTIYF
TGCGCCAGCAGTGAAGGTTCGCAGTTTACTGCTTCTGGAAACACCATATATTTT
>15|TRBJ2-1|-|-|TRBV9
CASSVRIGPSNEQFF
TGTGCCAGCAGCGTGAGAATCGGGCCCTCCAATGAGCAGTTCTTC
>15|TRBJ1-4|-|TRBD1|TRBV7-6
CASSSGDRLNEKLFF
TGTGCCAGCAGCTCGGGGGACAGGCTTAATGAAAAACTGTTTTTT
>17|TRBJ2-2|once|TRBD1|TRBV7-6
CASSLAQTGGVTGELFF
TGTGCCAGCAGCTTAGCGCAGACAGGGGGGGTCACCGGGGAGCTGTTTTTT
>11|TRBJ2-5|once|-|TRBV28
CASSFGETQYF
TGTGCCAGCAGTTTCGGGGAGACCCAGTACTTC
>16|TRBJ1-3|-|-|TRBV11-2
CASSLDLRLGGNTIYF
TGTGCCAGCAGCTTAGATCTCAGGCTGGGTGGAAACACCATATATTTT
>16|TRBJ2-1|once|TRBD1|TRBV27
CASSHSGTGYYNEQFF
TGTGCCAGCAGCCACTCCGGGACAGGGTACTACAATGAGCAGTTCTTC
>12|TRBJ1-1|-|TRBD1|TRBV19
CASRGWRAEAFF
TGTGCTTCCAGGGGGTGGCGAGCTGAAGCTTTCTTT
>18|TRBJ2-7|-|TRBD2|TRBV5-3
CARSLARGLGLLADEQYF
TGTGCCAGAAGCTTGGCCCGAGGGTTGGGGCTACTAGCGGACGAGCAGTACTTC
>17|TRBJ1-5|once|-|TRBV28
CASSPEGEEWVNQPQHF
TGTGCCAGCAGTCCAGAGGGGGAGGAGTGGGTCAATCAGCCCCAGCATTTT
>15|TRBJ2-7|-|TRBD2|TRBV11-2
CASSPWEGWGYEQYF
TGTGCCAGCAGCCCCTGGGAGGGCTGGGGTTACGAGCAGTACTTC
>15|TRBJ2-3|many|TRBD2|TRBV6-1
CASSDGGSGADTQYF
TGTGCCAGCAGTGACGGCGGGAGCGGCGCAGATACGCAGTATTTT
>16|TRBJ2-2|once|-|TRBV18
CASSPPETRGTGELFF
TGTGCCAGCTCACCACCGGAGACGCGAGGCACCGGGGAGCTGTTTTTT
>11|TRBJ2-7|-|-|TRBV11-2
CASSYYYEQYF
TGTGCCAGCAGCTACTACTACGAGCAGTACTTC
>15|TRBJ2-1|-|-|TRBV6-4
CASSDSQGGLDEQFF
TGTGCCAGCAGTGACAGCCAGGGTGGACTCGATGAGCAGTTCTTC
>18|TRBJ2-5|-|TRBD2|TRBV5-1
CASSLQEVLAGKRETQYF
TGCGCCAGCAGCTTGCAGGAGGTACTAGCGGGAAAGAGAGAGACCCAGTACTTC
>15|TRBJ2-3|-|TRBD2|TRBV6-4
CASSELAGESDTQYF
TGTGCCAGCAGTGAATTAGCGGGAGAGTCAGATACGCAGTATTTT
>13|TRBJ1-1|-|-|TRBV5-8
CASSLMGSTEAFF
TGTGCCAGCAGCTTAATGGGGTCCACTGAAGCTTTCTTT